These 31 T cell receptor beta chains were all obtained from the same sample, sequenced in a study of T cell repertoires in cytomegalovirus infection. Antigens of these TCRs are unknown. Using its own MiXCR run on the reads, TCRdb lists one record per CDR3 protein. The data hold about 830,000 distinct CDR3 sequences, with less than 35% observed a single time. Sequences were derived from cultured CD8+ T cells from PBMCs, sampled from culture after CMV antigen stimulation. Every receptor here comes from a human donor in good health (CMV status not recorded). Some clones in this sample may be carry-over from other donors' samples.

The genes are TRBV27 and TRBJ2-7; D ambiguous. V lost 5 bases and J 6 bases, leaving 17 bases between the germline ends. This CDR3 is built from 14 residues. Germline assignment: CDR1 MNHEY and CDR2 SMNVEV (reference sequence). CDR3 sequence: CASSPYDKVAEQYV. CDR3 bases: TGTGCCAGCAGTCCATATGACAAGGTTGCCGAGCAGTACGTC.

Comments on this clonotype: This may come from a read error, since a much larger clone is one base off. In DNA form, the CDR3 reads TGTGCCAGCAGCCCGGACAGGAGAGATGAAAAACTGTTTTTT. It yields the protein CASSPDRRDEKLFF. V gene TRBV7-6 combines with J gene TRBJ1-4; 7 bases agree with TRBD1. Losses at the gene ends were 5 bases for V and 6 bases for J; bases not matched to a gene: 6. Germline V lookup: CDR1 SGHVS, CDR2 FNYEAQ. This CDR3 region has 14 residues.

In its sample, this clonotype was seen a few times. The gene calls are TRBV7-8 and TRBJ2-7; no reliable D call. Trimming removed 1 base at V and 3 bases at J, with 10 bases between. The CDR3 extends over 14 amino acids. The germline V gene encodes CDR1 SGHVS and CDR2 FQNEAQ. CDR3 DNA: TGTGCCAGCAGCTTAGGCCCACAGTTCTACGAGCAGTACTTC. Its translation is CASSLGPQFYEQYF.

This chain connects TRBV27 to TRBJ2-2; maybe TRBD2 (5 bases). Germline CDR1 MNHEY, CDR2 SMNVEV (reference sequence). The CDR3 is made up of 13 amino acids. The ends were cut back, 4 bases at V and 7 bases at J, with 10 bases in the middle. The CDR3: CASSYGEGGELFF. As DNA, the CDR3 is TGTGCCAGCAGTTATGGAGAGGGCGGGGAGCTGTTTTTT.

The chain links TRBV7-9 to TRBJ2-7; no reliable D call. With 4 bases removed from V and 4 bases from J, the gap between germline ends came to 11 bases. The CDR3 sequence is 13 residues long. CDR1 SEHNR and CDR2 FQNEAQ come from the germline V gene (reference sequence). The CDR3 region is CASSSPSAYEQYF. The CDR3 DNA is TGTGCCAGCAGCTCCCCTTCGGCTTACGAGCAGTACTTC. The full variable domain, completed using reference TRBV7-9 and TRBJ2-7, is DTGVSQNPRHKITKRGQNVTFRCDPISEHNRLYWYRQTLGQGPEFLTYFQNEAQLEKSRLLSDRFSAERPKGSFSTLEIQRTEQGDSAMYLCASSSPSAYEQYFGPGTRLTVT.

This clonotype has only a few counts. The chain recombines TRBV27 with TRBJ2-4; D gene unclear. V was clipped by 3 bases and J by 4 bases, with 1 base between them. CDR3 length: 11 amino acids. The germline CDR1 and CDR2 sequences are MNHEY and SMNVEV (reference sequence). The CDR3 here is CASSLKNIQYF. CDR3 DNA sequence: TGTGCCAGCAGTTTGAAAAACATTCAGTACTTC.

The V gene is TRBV27, the J gene TRBJ1-2, with 7 bases matching TRBD1. V lost 6 bases, J lost 1 base, and 5 bases stayed unmatched. Per germline, CDR1 MNHEY and CDR2 SMNVEV (reference sequence). The CDR3 loop spans 14 amino acids. This chain's CDR3 is CASRTQGINYGYTF. DNA of the CDR3: TGTGCCAGCAGAACACAGGGGATTAACTATGGCTACACCTTC.

The genes are TRBV4-1 and TRBJ2-7; 8 bases line up with TRBD1. This CDR3 is built from 15 residues. CDR1 is MGHRA, CDR2 YSYEKL, per germline. With V trimmed by 2 bases and J by 4 bases, 7 bases remained unmatched. The CDR3 is CASSQFQGAPYEQYF. CDR3 sequence (DNA): TGCGCCAGCAGCCAATTTCAGGGGGCGCCTTACGAGCAGTACTTC.

This clonotype has more than one count but fewer than ten. The CDR3 DNA reads TGTGCCAGCAGTTTACTAGGCTTCCAAGAGACCCAGTACTTC. Translated: CASSLLGFQETQYF. This chain uses TRBV28 with TRBJ2-5, with D unresolved. CDR1 MDHEN and CDR2 SYDVKM come from the germline V gene. This CDR3 has 14 amino acids. Trimming took off 2 bases at V and 1 base at J, with 8 bases between the two ends.

In this sample, this clonotype turned up a few times. The rearrangement uses TRBV7-4 and TRBJ2-1; the match to TRBD2 covers 11 bases. CDR1 SGHVT and CDR2 SQSDAQ come from the germline V gene. V was pared by 5 bases and J by 4 bases, with 7 bases of the junction left unmatched. The CDR3 is 16 amino acids. CDR3 coding DNA: TGTGCCAGCAGCGCCCTTAGCGGGGGGGAATACAATGAGCAGTTCTTC. It yields the protein CASSALSGGEYNEQFF.

This clonotype occurred many times. The V gene is TRBV11-2, the J gene TRBJ2-1; TRBD1 is a possible D gene (5 bases). The CDR3 has 16 amino acids. Trimming cost V 3 bases and J 0 bases, with 12 bases left between them. CDR1 is SGHAT, CDR2 FQNNGV, per germline. CDR3 in amino acids: CASSLVKGLSYNEQFF. The CDR3 DNA sequence: TGTGCCAGCAGCTTGGTCAAGGGGCTCTCCTACAATGAGCAGTTCTTC.

The chain joins TRBV6-1 to TRBJ2-1; perhaps D is TRBD1 or TRBD2 (6 bases each). V lost 7 bases and J 7 bases, leaving 17 bases between the germline ends. Germline CDR1 MNHNS, CDR2 SASEGT. The CDR3 loop spans 14 amino acids. The CDR3 DNA sequence: TGTGCCAGCATTGACCGGGGGCATAGGAATGAGCAGTTCTTC. Translated: CASIDRGHRNEQFF.

This clonotype was counted ten times or more. No conserved phenylalanine or tryptophan ends this CDR3, so it is likely a read error. No DNA is shown, since the ends of the CDR3 on it are uncertain; the CDR3 is the one TCRdb lists. The chain combines TRBV27 with TRBJ2-1; the DNA was not used to check the table's D call, TRBD2. The CDR3 is 14 amino acids long, termini counted. Per germline, CDR1 MNHEY and CDR2 SMNVEV (reference sequence). Here the CDR3 reads CASSLHPSGGFHFR.

V gene TRBV19 combines with J gene TRBJ2-6, with D perhaps matching TRBD2 (5 bases). This CDR3 is built from 19 residues. Germline CDR1 LNHDA, CDR2 SQIVND (reference sequence). Trimming pared 5 bases from V and 3 bases from J, leaving 23 bases between. CDR3 coding DNA: TGTGCCAGTAGTCCGTCATGGGGTCGGATCGGGGATGGGGCCAACGTCCTGACTTTC. It encodes CASSPSWGRIGDGANVLTF. Full variable domain (missing parts from reference TRBV19 and TRBJ2-6): DGGITQSPKYLFRKEGQNVTLSCEQNLNHDAMYWYRQDPGQGLRLIYYSQIVNDFQKGDIAEGYSVSREKKESFPLTVTSAQKNPTAFYLCASSPSWGRIGDGANVLTFGAGSRLTVL.

The sample holds a few counts of this clonotype. This sequence joins TRBV6-1 and TRBJ1-1; 12 bases match TRBD1. Germline trimming cut 7 bases from V and 5 bases from J; bases unmatched to any gene: 8. Germline CDR1 reads MNHNS; CDR2 reads SASEGT. This CDR3 is 15 amino acids long. The CDR3 sequence is CASNPSGQGATEAFF. The CDR3 DNA is TGTGCCAGCAACCCCTCGGGACAGGGGGCGACTGAAGCTTTCTTT.

This clonotype was recorded at least ten times. The chain has TRBV7-2 and TRBJ2-7, with D tentatively TRBD2 (6 bases). Trimming took 5 bases from V and 2 from J, leaving 13 bases between them. Germline-derived CDR1 and CDR2 are SGHTA and FQGNSA. The CDR3 covers 14 residues. CDR3 coding DNA: TGTGCCAGCAGCCCCCGACTAGAGGCCTACGAGCAGTACGTC. Translated: CASSPRLEAYEQYV.

This clonotype was detected a few times. The junction shows a germline mismatch at one end, possibly a read error. The chain has TRBV9 and TRBJ2-3; 9 nucleotides line up with TRBD1. CDR3 length equals 20 residues. Per the germline V gene, CDR1 is SGDLS and CDR2 is YYNGEE. Here the CDR3 DNA reads TGTGCCAGTAGCGTAGCCCCAACACCATACAGGGGGCGGTTTGCAGATACGCAGTATTTT. It codes for CASSVAPTPYRGRFADTQYF.

The rearrangement joins TRBV19 to TRBJ2-5; 13 positions match TRBD2. The CDR3 is made up of 17 amino acids. V dropped 8 bases and J dropped 4; count of bases not matched to a gene: 13. The germline V gene encodes CDR1 LNHDA and CDR2 SQIVND (reference sequence). The CDR3 region is CASSTSLAGGPGETQYF. CDR3 DNA sequence: TGTGCCAGTTCTACTTCACTAGCGGGGGGGCCGGGAGAGACCCAGTACTTC.

The sample holds many counts of this clonotype. The J gene is TRBJ1-5, the V gene TRBV6-2 or TRBV6-3, with unresolved D. Trimming cost V 6 bases and J 4 bases, with 7 bases left between them. This CDR3 has 12 residues. The germline gives CDR1 MNHEY, CDR2 SVGEGT. The CDR3 reads CASSHINQPQHF. CDR3 in DNA: TGTGCCAGCAGCCATATAAATCAGCCCCAGCATTTT.

A few counts support this clonotype. In DNA, the CDR3 is TGTGCCAGCAGCCAAGTGCACCTCCGGGACAGGCGGCCAGGCACTGAAGCTTTCTTT. It encodes CASSQVHLRDRRPGTEAFF. The rearrangement joins TRBV3-1 to TRBJ1-1, with 8 bases matching TRBD1. Germline CDR1 LGHDT, CDR2 YNNKEL (reference sequence). This CDR3 region has 19 residues. V lost 1 base, J lost 4 bases, and 17 bases stayed unmatched. Drawing the rest from reference TRBV3-1 and TRBJ1-1, the complete variable domain is DTAVSQTPKYLVTQMGNDKSIKCEQNLGHDTMYWYKQDSKKFLKIMFSYNNKELIINETVPNRFSPKSPDKAHLNLHINSLELGDSAVYFCASSQVHLRDRRPGTEAFFGQGTRLTVV.

V is TRBV24-1 and J is TRBJ2-1; D unclear. This CDR3 has 13 residues. Germline CDR1 and CDR2: KGHDR and SFDVKD. V shed 1 base and J shed 6 bases, with 6 bases lying between them. Here the CDR3 reads CATSDLGLNEQFF. Written as DNA, the CDR3 is TGTGCCACCAGTGATTTAGGCCTCAATGAGCAGTTCTTC.

The V and J genes are TRBV29-1 and TRBJ1-1; D is undetermined. Germline lookup yields CDR1 SQVTM and CDR2 ANQGSEA. The CDR3 has 13 amino acids. Trimming left V 1 base short and J 8 bases short, with 14 bases between. In DNA, the CDR3 is TGCAGCGTTGAAGTCCCGCCCCCCGTAGAAGCTTTCTTT. Its translation: CSVEVPPPVEAFF.

The genes are TRBV6-2 or TRBV6-3 and TRBJ1-5; possibly TRBD1 for D (5 bases). Trimming cost V 3 bases and J 6 bases, with 18 bases left between them. The CDR3 sequence is 16 residues long. Germline V gene sequence: CDR1 MNHEY, CDR2 SVGEGT. CDR3 nucleotide sequence: TGTGCCAGCAGTTATGGTTCGGGGGACCTCGGTCAGCCCCAGCATTTT. Translation: CASSYGSGDLGQPQHF.

This clonotype showed up just once. This may be a read error: a much more frequent sequence differs by one nucleotide. V is TRBV7-9 and J is TRBJ2-3; no firm D call. Germline CDR1 reads SEHNR; CDR2 reads FQNEAQ (reference sequence). This CDR3 has 15 amino acids. V dropped 4 bases and J dropped 0 bases, with 11 bases sitting between them. CDR3: CASSSVWTSTDTQYF. DNA of the CDR3: TGTGCCAGCAGCTCTGTGTGGACCAGCACAGATACGCAGTATTTT. Supplemented by reference TRBV7-9 and TRBJ2-3, the full variable domain reads DTGVSQNPRHKITKRGQNVTFRCDPISEHNRLYWYRQTLGQGPEFLTYFQNEAQLEKSRLLSDRFSAERPKGSFSTLEIQRTEQGDSAMYLCASSSVWTSTDTQYFGPGTRLTVL.

In this sample, this clonotype turned up many times. The V call is TRBV7-3, the J call TRBJ2-1, with 9 bases that match TRBD1. CDR3 length: 19 residues. Germline CDR1 and CDR2: SGHTA and FQGTGA. V lost 5 bases and J lost 8; bases outside the gene matches: 22. CDR3 amino acids: CASSPTGRIYGTGYDEQFF. CDR3 nucleotide sequence: TGTGCCAGCAGCCCCACGGGGCGGATATATGGGACAGGGTACGATGAGCAGTTCTTC.

The CDR3, as DNA: TGTGCCAGCAAGCTGGACAGAAGTCCTAGCTACGAGCAGTACTTC. Its protein product is CASKLDRSPSYEQYF. The chain joins TRBV6-1 to TRBJ2-7; the D gene is possibly TRBD1 (6 bases). The V end lost 7 bases, the J end lost 3 bases, and 19 bases lay between the germline ends. Looked up from germline, CDR1 is MNHNS and CDR2 is SASEGT. This CDR3 comprises 15 residues.

The chain recombines TRBV7-9 with TRBJ1-1, with 8 bases aligning to TRBD1. V was clipped by 4 bases and J by 3 bases; unmatched bases: 10. This CDR3 is 16 amino acids long. Germline V gene lookup returns CDR1 SEHNR and CDR2 FQNEAQ (reference sequence). The CDR3 loop reads CASSSFNRGEDTEAFF. DNA of the CDR3: TGTGCCAGCAGCTCATTCAACAGGGGGGAAGACACTGAAGCTTTCTTT.

Details on this clonotype: A read error may produce the germline difference seen at one junction end. This chain uses TRBV7-2 with TRBJ1-2; D unclear. The CDR3 totals 13 residues. CDR1 and CDR2 (germline): SGHTA, FQGNSA. CDR3 sequence reads: CVSSLALNYGYTF. The DNA of the CDR3 is TGTGTCAGCAGCTTAGCGCTGAACTATGGCTACACCTTC.

This clonotype was detected only a few times. This chain uses TRBV12-5 with TRBJ1-1; D uncertain. Germline values: CDR1 LGHNT, CDR2 FRNRAP. V was cut by 11 bases and J by 3 bases, with 13 bases left in between. The CDR3 loop spans 12 amino acids. The CDR3 nucleotides are TGTGCTGCCGGTGCACCCTACACTGAAGCTTTCTTT. It specifies CAAGAPYTEAFF.

This clonotype has at least ten counts. The chain is built from TRBV7-9 and TRBJ2-3; 11 positions match TRBD2. The length of the CDR3 is 16 residues. Germline assignment: CDR1 SEHNR and CDR2 FQNEAQ (reference sequence). Trimming removed 3 bases from V and 2 bases from J; junction bases left unmatched: 4. The CDR3 DNA reads as TGTGCCAGCAGCTTCTTGACTAGCGGGGTCACAGATACGCAGTATTTT. Translated: CASSFLTSGVTDTQYF.

This clonotype has ten or more counts. The rearrangement links TRBV27 to TRBJ2-3; D may be TRBD1 or TRBD2 (5 bases each). From germline, CDR1 is MNHEY and CDR2 SMNVEV (reference sequence). The CDR3 has 14 amino acids. V was pared by 10 bases and J by 6 bases, with 20 bases between. CDR3 DNA sequence: TGTGCCACCGGCGGACGGGGACCCCCCGATACGCAGTATTTT. Its protein product is CATGGRGPPDTQYF.